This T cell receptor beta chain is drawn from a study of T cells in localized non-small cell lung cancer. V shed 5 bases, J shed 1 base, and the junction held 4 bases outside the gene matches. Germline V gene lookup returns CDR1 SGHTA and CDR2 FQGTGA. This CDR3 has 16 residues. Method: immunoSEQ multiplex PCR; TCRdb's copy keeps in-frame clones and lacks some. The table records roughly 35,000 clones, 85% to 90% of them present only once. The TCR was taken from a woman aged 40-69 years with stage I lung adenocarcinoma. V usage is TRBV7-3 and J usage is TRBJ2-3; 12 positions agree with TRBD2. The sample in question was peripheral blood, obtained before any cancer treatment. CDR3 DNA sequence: TGTGCCAGCAGCCCGACTAGCGGGGGAGGCACAGATACGCAGTATTTT. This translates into CASSPTSGGGTDTQYF.